This TCR beta chain derives from a study of blood T cell repertoires in COVID-19 (dated by TCRdb to the early 2020s). With respect to the entire study: Samples from collaborators originated in the United States, Italy and Spain and spanned both the acute and convalescent phases of COVID-19. A freely available public database, intended as a resource for researchers studying the immune response to SARS-CoV-2, is where the repertoires were released. The samples were drawn from the first 160 participants of the ongoing ImmuneRACE study and from roughly 1,300 subjects provided by 6 global collaborators. Where available, HLA class I and class II types were taken from metadata supplied by the sample provider and were not determined by assay-based typing. The material from the prospective study consisted of cDNA or gDNA derived from T cells, B-cell-depleted T cells, or PBMCs. A de-identified subject ID, COVID-19 status, age in years and sex were almost always included in the sample metadata. The dataset comprised deeply sampled blood TCRbeta repertoires from subjects exposed to, actively infected with, or recovered from COVID-19.

A remark on this clone: Its antigen is not yet known. No quality values exist for individual bases; no much larger clone is one base distant.

Participants in the prospective study were enrolled through a virtual design, were aged roughly 18 to 90 years, and lived in fewer than 30 United States geographic areas. In the prospective study, cohorts were assigned on the basis of participant-reported clinical history obtained from a screening survey and a study questionnaire. Recovered participants in ImmuneRACE Cohort 3 were defined by two consecutive negative NP/OP PCR tests, clearance by a healthcare professional, or resolution of symptoms. Mobile phlebotomists in the prospective study collected whole blood, serum and a nasopharyngeal or oropharyngeal swab from every participant. Prospective study participants could optionally give additional blood draws and questionnaires over an approximately two-month period. Prospective study blood samples were shipped either frozen or at room temperature before DNA extraction. General findings and caveats noted by the study authors: How much clinical and demographic metadata was included differed by source and by participant, and the metadata was provided uncurated.

TCRbeta CDR3 regions were amplified from genomic DNA by means of the immunoSEQ Assay, a bias-controlled multiplex PCR. Turning to the authors' computational methods: Nucleated cell counts per sample were estimated from amplification of reference gene primers within the assay. Sequence reads were collapsed and filtered to measure the absolute abundance of every unique TCRbeta CDR3 rearrangement. For each sample, productive Simpson clonality was calculated by taking the square root of Simpson's diversity index across productive rearrangements. The immuneACCESS repertoire file appears here via TCRdb, limited to in-frame rearrangements. These files lack a portion of the clones; in checked studies, under half of the deficit traces to unresolved V genes, and the cause of the others is not known. The DNA gave D and trimming, while V, J and clone size come from that table. This sample is represented by 150,000 to 200,000 clones; roughly 80% of them were singletons. Together, the top ten hold more than 3% of the sample.

This receptor was identified in a woman in her sixties who had recovered from COVID-19. The sample consisted of PBMCs or T cells enriched from blood (not recorded which).

The nucleotide sequence is given as TGTGCCAGCAGCGGCGGGACGGTGTACGAGCAGTACTTC. Protein translation: CASSGGTVYEQYF. Recombination joined TRBV5-4 with TRBJ2-7; the D region possibly corresponds to TRBD2 (6 bases align). The CDR1 and CDR2 encoded by the germline V gene (reference sequence) are SGHNT and YYREEE. Trimming removed 4 bases from V and 4 bases from J, leaving 12 bases between the germline ends. Including cysteine and phenylalanine, the CDR3 has 13 amino acids. The DNA shown is the 39-base CDR3, in frame from base 1.